Included here is one T cell receptor beta chain sequence, with context. This entry belongs to a study of CD8+ T cells in alopecia areata. RNA was isolated and reverse transcribed to cDNA, the sequencing template. The table came from immunoSEQ multiplex PCR; TCRdb's copy has only in-frame clones and leaves some out. The sample holds 150,000 to 200,000 clones; about three fifths are singletons and the top ten take 15% to 20%. Noted treatment: oral pan-JAK inhibitor, 5-10 mg twice daily. The V gene's germline CDR1 is MNHEY and CDR2 SMNVEV (reference sequence). This CDR3 is 15 amino acids long. The germline V and J ends were trimmed by 6 bases and 7 bases, with 20 bases remaining between them.

The sequencing used CD4+ T cells sorted from blood, collected between weeks 55 and 65, from a patient treated with tofacitinib. This rearrangement joins TRBV27 to TRBJ2-3; unclear D gene. This receptor was obtained from a human donor with alopecia areata. The CDR3 protein is CASSIRVGLGNTQYF. The CDR3 bases are TGTGCCAGCAGCATAAGGGTCGGCCTGGGAAATACGCAGTATTTT.